Here is one T cell receptor (beta chain) with its context. V was shortened by 0 bases and J by 0 bases, with 13 bases between the two germline ends. The CDR3 runs to 17 residues. Germline V gene lookup returns CDR1 LGHNA and CDR2 YSLEER. The data were obtained in a study of T cell changes during pregnancy in multiple sclerosis. Clones were read by immunoSEQ multiplex PCR, and TCRdb kept only the in-frame ones, dropping some. The table lists some 77,000 clones, around nine tenths of them singletons. This receptor was taken from a female donor with multiple sclerosis, enrolled in a pregnancy study. This material consisted of peripheral blood, taken before pregnancy. V is TRBV4-3 and J is TRBJ2-3; D is possibly TRBD1 (7 bases). CDR3 sequence reads: CASSQDGAGGSTDTQYF. DNA of the CDR3: TGCGCCAGCAGCCAAGATGGGGCAGGGGGGAGCACAGATACGCAGTATTTT.